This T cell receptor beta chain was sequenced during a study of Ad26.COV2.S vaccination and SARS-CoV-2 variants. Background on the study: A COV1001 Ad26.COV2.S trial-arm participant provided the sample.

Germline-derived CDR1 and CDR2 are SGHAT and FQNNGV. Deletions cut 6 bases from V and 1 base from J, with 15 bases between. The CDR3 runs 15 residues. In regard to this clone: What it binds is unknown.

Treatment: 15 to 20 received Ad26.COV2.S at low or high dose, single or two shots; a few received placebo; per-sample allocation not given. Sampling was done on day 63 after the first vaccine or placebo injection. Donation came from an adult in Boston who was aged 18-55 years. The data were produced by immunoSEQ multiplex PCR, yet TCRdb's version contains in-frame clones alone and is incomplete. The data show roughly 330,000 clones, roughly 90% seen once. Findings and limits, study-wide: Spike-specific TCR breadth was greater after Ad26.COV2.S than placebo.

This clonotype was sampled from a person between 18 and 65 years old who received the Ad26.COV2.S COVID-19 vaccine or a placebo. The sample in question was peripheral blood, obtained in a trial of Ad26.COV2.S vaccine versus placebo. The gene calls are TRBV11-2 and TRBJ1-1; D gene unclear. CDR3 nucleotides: TGTGCCAGCAGAGGGATTCTGAAGACGAACACTGAAGCTTTCTTT. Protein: CASRGILKTNTEAFF.